The 12 T cell receptor beta chains reported below all come from one sample, sequenced in a study of T cell changes during pregnancy in multiple sclerosis. The assay was immunoSEQ multiplex PCR, and TCRdb's table has in-frame clones only and misses some. This repertoire shows 35,000 to 55,000 clones, 93% found once; its top ten account for roughly 3.7%. Specimen: CD8+ T cells from peripheral blood mononuclear cells, collected after pregnancy. The receptors shown here come from a female donor with multiple sclerosis, enrolled in a pregnancy study.

The J gene is TRBJ2-3, the V gene TRBV28; D is possibly TRBD2 (6 bases). Germline values: CDR1 MDHEN, CDR2 SYDVKM. V lost 0 bases, J lost 3 bases, and 7 bases lay in between. The CDR3 runs 14 residues. The chain's CDR3 is CASSLWAGTDTQYF. In nucleotides, the CDR3 is TGTGCCAGCAGTTTATGGGCGGGAACAGATACGCAGTATTTT.

J is TRBJ1-1 and V is TRBV4-1; D gene uncertain. Germline CDR1 and CDR2: MGHRA and YSYEKL. CDR3 size: 14 residues. V lost 6 bases, J lost 3 bases, and 14 bases lay in between. The CDR3 here is CASSIGEGDTEAFF. Here the CDR3 DNA reads TGCGCCAGCAGTATCGGAGAGGGCGACACTGAAGCTTTCTTT.

The rearrangement uses TRBV7-9 and TRBJ1-1; TRBD1 aligns across 7 bases. There are 13 residues in the CDR3. Germline V lookup: CDR1 SEHNR, CDR2 FQNEAQ (reference sequence). V was clipped by 5 bases and J by 2 bases; unmatched bases: 2. CDR3 protein: CASSPGGNTEAFF. CDR3 nucleotides: TGTGCCAGCAGCCCAGGGGGTAACACTGAAGCTTTCTTT.

The chain couples TRBV15 to TRBJ2-2; 7 bases are a match to TRBD1. Germline CDR1 reads LNHNV; CDR2 reads YYDKDF (reference sequence). The CDR3 covers 16 residues. J was trimmed by 3 bases and V by 7 bases; bases with no gene match: 11. CDR3: CATTPAGTVDTGELFF. CDR3 nucleotides: TGTGCCACCACACCAGCCGGGACAGTAGACACCGGGGAGCTGTTTTTT.

The DNA of the CDR3 is TGTGCCAGTAGACCTCAGGATGGAAGCACTGAAGCTTTCTTT. As protein: CASRPQDGSTEAFF. The gene calls are TRBV19 and TRBJ1-1; D remains ambiguous. CDR1 LNHDA and CDR2 SQIVND come from the germline V gene (reference sequence). The CDR3 spans 14 residues. V was clipped by 6 bases and J by 4 bases, with 15 bases between them.

The J gene is TRBJ2-7, the V gene TRBV4-1, with D possibly being TRBD1 (5 bases). The CDR3 runs to 14 residues. The V end lost 1 base, the J end lost 5 bases, and 12 bases lay between the germline ends. Germline CDR1 reads MGHRA; CDR2 reads YSYEKL. The CDR3 loop reads CASSQVPRANEQYF. The CDR3 nucleotides are TGCGCCAGCAGCCAAGTCCCCAGGGCGAACGAGCAGTACTTC.

V gene TRBV9 combines with J gene TRBJ2-1; 11 nucleotides line up with TRBD2. V shed 0 bases, J shed 6 bases, and the junction held 2 bases outside the gene matches. This CDR3 is 15 amino acids long. CDR1 is SGDLS, CDR2 YYNGEE, per germline. The CDR3 is CASSVGLAGRNEQFF. Written as DNA, the CDR3 is TGTGCCAGCAGCGTAGGACTAGCGGGACGCAATGAGCAGTTCTTC. Complete variable domain (other parts from reference TRBV9 and TRBJ2-1): DSGVTQTPKHLITATGQRVTLRCSPRSGDLSVYWYQQSLDQGLQFLIQYYNGEERAKGNILERFSAQQFPDLHSELNLSSLELGDSALYFCASSVGLAGRNEQFFGPGTRLTVL.

The rearrangement uses TRBV10-3 and TRBJ2-7; 7 nucleotides match TRBD1. In germline, CDR1 is ENHRY, CDR2 SYGVKD. This CDR3 is 17 amino acids long. With 4 bases clipped from V and 4 bases from J, the junction kept 16 bases outside the gene matches. The CDR3 coding sequence is TGTGCCATCAGTGTTGGACAGGCGACCCCGATAATATACGAGCAGTACTTC. Its protein product is CAISVGQATPIIYEQYF.

The V call is TRBV7-9, the J call TRBJ2-1; TRBD2 matches at 9 bases. Losses at the gene ends were 1 base for V and 8 bases for J; bases not matched to a gene: 9. The CDR3 covers 16 residues. Germline V gene lookup returns CDR1 SEHNR and CDR2 FQNEAQ (reference sequence). The CDR3 DNA sequence: TGTGCCAGCAGCTTAGTGCGGGGGGGCCCTCGGGATGAGCAGTTCTTC. Its protein product is CASSLVRGGPRDEQFF.

The chain uses TRBV2 and TRBJ2-7, with TRBD2 matching 10 bases. Germline V gene sequence: CDR1 SNHLY, CDR2 FYNNEI. CDR3 size: 15 residues. V was pared by 6 bases and J by 5 bases, with 10 bases of the junction left unmatched. The CDR3 loop reads CASSPGASGSHEQYF. The CDR3 DNA reads TGTGCCAGCAGCCCAGGGGCTAGCGGGAGCCACGAGCAGTACTTC.

CDR3 bases: TGTGCCAGCAGCTTCCAGGGGACTACCTACGAGCAGTACTTC. Protein product: CASSFQGTTYEQYF. V gene TRBV11-2 combines with J gene TRBJ2-7; the D gene is possibly TRBD2 (7 bases). Trimming cost V 3 bases and J 2 bases, with 11 bases left between them. The CDR3 is 14 amino acids. CDR1 SGHAT and CDR2 FQNNGV come from the germline V gene.

The chain carries TRBV5-5 and TRBJ1-3; D is ambiguous. The germline V and J ends were trimmed by 0 bases and 7 bases, with 11 bases remaining between them. Germline CDR1 is SGHKS and CDR2 is YYEKEE (reference sequence). The CDR3 is 14 residues long. In DNA form, the CDR3 reads TGTGCCAGCAGCTTGGAGAGGGTAGGGAACACCATATATTTT. Translation gives CASSLERVGNTIYF.